This T cell receptor beta chain was recorded in a study of OX40 agonist ivuxolimab in advanced cancers. Study-wide context: The treatment was a fully human IgG2 OX40 agonist, ivuxolimab.

Details on this clone: Its target is not known.

CDR1 and CDR2 from the germline V gene are LNHDA and SQIVND (reference sequence). The CDR3 loop spans 17 amino acids. The trim removed 1 base at V and 4 bases at J, leaving 6 bases unmatched. The method was immunoSEQ multiplex PCR; TCRdb's version includes in-frame clones alone and lacks a portion of them. In the table there are tens of thousands of clones, just under 90% of which are singletons. Study conclusions and caveats: By week 6 at 0.1 to 3.0 mg/kg, blood CD4+ and CD8+ T cells had expanded clonally. Some nonresponders also had low normalized T-cell clonal expansion. Partial responders receiving 0.1-3.0 mg/kg showed among the lowest clonal expansion.

This TCR came from an adult with an advanced solid tumor such as melanoma, head and neck, liver or kidney cancer. Material: CD4+ or CD8+ T cells sorted from blood, obtained in a trial of the OX40 agonist ivuxolimab. This chain links TRBV19 with TRBJ2-2; 10 nucleotides line up with TRBD2. As DNA, the CDR3 is TGTGCCAGTAGTATAGGAGCGGGAGGGCCGTCCACCGGGGAGCTGTTTTTT. It is translated as CASSIGAGGPSTGELFF.